This entry lists 7 T cell receptor beta chains sequenced from one sample in a study of response to subunit inactivated influenza vaccine. TCRdb independently ran MiXCR on the RT-PCR reads; one entry per CDR3 protein. The data contain more than 200,000 distinct CDR3 sequences, less than 15% of them seen just once; the ten biggest clones take up about 8%. The starting material was non-naive T cells sorted from PBMCs, obtained roughly 2 weeks before vaccination. The receptors originated from a man in his fifties who received an inactivated influenza vaccine.

This clonotype was detected a few times. The V and J genes are TRBV29-1 and TRBJ2-1; 8 nucleotides match TRBD1. Germline CDR1 and CDR2: SQVTM and ANQGSEA. CDR3 length: 18 residues. With V trimmed by 7 bases and J by 7 bases, 24 bases remained unmatched. The CDR3 here is CSALRGGTGLYRRNEQFF. In DNA, the CDR3 is TGCAGCGCTTTGAGAGGGGGGACAGGCCTATACAGGAGAAATGAGCAGTTCTTC.

This chain joins TRBV6-1 and TRBJ2-7, with D unresolved. Germline V gene lookup returns CDR1 MNHNS and CDR2 SASEGT. Trimming left V 5 bases short and J 5 bases short, with 16 bases between. This CDR3 is 14 amino acids long. The CDR3 is CASSPSRLGHEQYF. For the CDR3, the DNA is TGTGCCAGCAGTCCGTCCCGCTTAGGCCACGAGCAGTACTTC.

This clonotype has a count of ten or more. V and J are TRBV28 and TRBJ1-2; TRBD1 is a possible D gene (5 bases). The CDR3 runs 11 residues. Germline V gene data show CDR1 as MDHEN and CDR2 as SYDVKM. V was clipped by 5 bases and J by 11 bases, with 12 bases between them. The CDR3 reads CASSPGTDYTF. Here the CDR3 DNA reads TGTGCCAGCAGTCCGGGGACCGATTACACCTTC.

This clonotype was counted many times. The rearrangement joins TRBV29-1 to TRBJ2-2; no definite D call. Trimming took 5 bases from V and 7 from J, leaving 11 bases between them. The germline V gene encodes CDR1 SQVTM and CDR2 ANQGSEA. CDR3 size: 12 residues. The CDR3 region has the DNA TGCAGCGTTCTGGGGTTCGACGGGGAGCTGTTTTTT. It specifies CSVLGFDGELFF.

Many counts were recorded for this clonotype. This CDR3 reads CSGQGTGPDTQYF. For the CDR3, the DNA is TGCAGCGGACAGGGGACGGGGCCAGATACGCAGTATTTT. The rearrangement uses TRBV29-1 and TRBJ2-3, with 8 bases aligning to TRBD1. V lost 7 bases, J lost 4 bases, and 7 bases stayed unmatched. Germline CDR1 is SQVTM and CDR2 is ANQGSEA. The CDR3 covers 13 residues.

This clonotype showed up just a few times. The chain is built from TRBV11-2 and TRBJ2-3; perhaps TRBD1 as D (5 bases). There are 15 residues in the CDR3. The V gene's germline CDR1 is SGHAT and CDR2 FQNNGV. V gave up 5 bases and J gave up 1 base, with 13 bases separating them. The CDR3 DNA follows: TGTGCCAGCAGCCCGACAGTTTTAGGCACAGATACGCAGTATTTT. It translates to CASSPTVLGTDTQYF.

This clonotype was detected only once. The genes are TRBV5-4 and TRBJ2-7; 8 nucleotides agree with TRBD1. This CDR3 has 13 amino acids. V was pared by 4 bases and J by 8 bases, with 8 bases of the junction left unmatched. The V gene's germline CDR1 is SGHNT and CDR2 YYREEE (reference sequence). Here the CDR3 DNA reads TGTGCCAGCAGCAGGACAGGGACCATTCAGCAGTACTTC. Protein sequence: CASSRTGTIQQYF.